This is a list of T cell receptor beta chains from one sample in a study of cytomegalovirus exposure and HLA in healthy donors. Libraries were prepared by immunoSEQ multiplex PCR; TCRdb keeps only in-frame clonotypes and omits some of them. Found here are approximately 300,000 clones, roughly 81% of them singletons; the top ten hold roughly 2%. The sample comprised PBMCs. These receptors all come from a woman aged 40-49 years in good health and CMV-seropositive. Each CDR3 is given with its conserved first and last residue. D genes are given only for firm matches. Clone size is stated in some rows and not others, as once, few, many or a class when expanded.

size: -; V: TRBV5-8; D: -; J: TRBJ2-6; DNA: TGTGCCAGCAGCTCCAGTTCGTTTGGGGCCAACGTCCTGACTTTC; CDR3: CASSSSSFGANVLTF
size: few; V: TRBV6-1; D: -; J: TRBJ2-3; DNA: TGTGCCATCTCCGCGGACTCAACCCGGCCAGATACGCAGTATTTT; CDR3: CAISADSTRPDTQYF
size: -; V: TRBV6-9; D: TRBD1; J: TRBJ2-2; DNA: TGTGCCAGCAGACTCCGGGACAGGGCGGTGAAAGCCGTTTACACCGGGGAGCTGTTTTTT; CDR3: CASRLRDRAVKAVYTGELFF
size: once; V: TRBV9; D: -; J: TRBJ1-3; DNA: TGTGCCAGCAGCCACAGCTCTGGAAACACCATATATTTT; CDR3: CASSHSSGNTIYF
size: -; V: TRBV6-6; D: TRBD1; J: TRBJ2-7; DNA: TGTGCCAGCAGTTGGACAGGGGGCTACGAGCAGTACTTC; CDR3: CASSWTGGYEQYF
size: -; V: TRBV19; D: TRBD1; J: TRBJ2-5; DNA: TGTGCCAGTAGTACTCGACAGGGAAGACCTCAAGAGACCCAGTACTTC; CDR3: CASSTRQGRPQETQYF
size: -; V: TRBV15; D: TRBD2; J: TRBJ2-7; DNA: TGTGCCACCAGCAGAGATGGGGCGGGAGACAACGAGCAGTACTTC; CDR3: CATSRDGAGDNEQYF
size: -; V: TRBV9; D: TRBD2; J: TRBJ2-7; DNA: TGTGCCAGCAGCGTAGGAACTAGCGGGACCTACGAGCAGTACTTC; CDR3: CASSVGTSGTYEQYF
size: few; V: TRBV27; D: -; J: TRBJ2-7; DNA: TGTGCCAGCAGTTTAGGCGTCGGCGGAACGTACGAGCAGTACTTC; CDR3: CASSLGVGGTYEQYF
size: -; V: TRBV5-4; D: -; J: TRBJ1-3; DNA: TGTGCCAGCAGCTTCCCAGGGGCTGGAAACACCATATATTTT; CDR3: CASSFPGAGNTIYF
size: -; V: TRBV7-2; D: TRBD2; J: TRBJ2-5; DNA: TGTGCCAGCAGCTTGCTACTAGCGGGGGCCCAATCGACCCAGTACTTC; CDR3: CASSLLLAGAQSTQYF
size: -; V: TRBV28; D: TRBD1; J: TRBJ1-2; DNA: TGTGCCAGCACCGGGACAGGGGAAAGGTTCTATGGCTACACCTTC; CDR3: CASTGTGERFYGYTF
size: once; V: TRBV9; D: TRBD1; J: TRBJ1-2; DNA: TGTGCCAGCAGCGTAGGAGGTGGGACAGGGGGATCTGGCTACACCTTC; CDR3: CASSVGGGTGGSGYTF
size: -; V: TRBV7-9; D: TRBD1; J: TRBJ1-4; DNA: TGTGCCAGCAGCTTAGGACAGGGAGGCTTCAAATATGAAAAACTGTTTTTT; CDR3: CASSLGQGGFKYEKLFF
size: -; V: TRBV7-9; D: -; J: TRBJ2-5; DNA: TGTGCCAGCAGCTTGACAGGCGGGGAGACCCAGTACTTC; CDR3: CASSLTGGETQYF
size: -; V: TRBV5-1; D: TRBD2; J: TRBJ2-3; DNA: TGCGCCAGCAGCGCGGCGACTAGCGGGGCGCCAGATACGCAGTATTTT; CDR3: CASSAATSGAPDTQYF
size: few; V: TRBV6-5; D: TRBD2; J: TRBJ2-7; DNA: TGTGCCAGCAGTTACTCCGGGACTAGTTTGAACGAGCAGTACTTC; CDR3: CASSYSGTSLNEQYF
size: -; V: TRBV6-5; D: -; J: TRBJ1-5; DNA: TGTGCCAGCAGCCCCGTCAGGGGACGACAGCCCCAGCATTTT; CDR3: CASSPVRGRQPQHF
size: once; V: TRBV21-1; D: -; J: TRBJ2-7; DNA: TGTGCCAGCAGCACGAGGGCTACTAGCGGAGGCTCCTACGAGCAGTACTTC; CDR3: CASSTRATSGGSYEQYF
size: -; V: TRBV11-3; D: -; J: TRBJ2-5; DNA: TGTGCCAGCAGCCGACCTACTAGCCTCGTGGAGACCCAGTACTTC; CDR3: CASSRPTSLVETQYF
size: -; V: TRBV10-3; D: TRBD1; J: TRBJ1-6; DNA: TGTGCCATCAGCCCACAGGGGCCAAACTATAATTCACCCCTCCACTTT; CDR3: CAISPQGPNYNSPLHF
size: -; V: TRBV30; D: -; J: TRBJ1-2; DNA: TGTGCCTGGAGTTCCCAGACAGGAGCTAACTATGGCTACACCTTC; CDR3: CAWSSQTGANYGYTF
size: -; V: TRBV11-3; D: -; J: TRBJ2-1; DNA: TGTGCCAGCAGCTTCTGGCGGTTCAATGAGCAGTTCTTC; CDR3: CASSFWRFNEQFF
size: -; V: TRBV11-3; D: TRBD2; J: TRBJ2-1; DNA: TGTGCCAGCAGCCCCAGCGGGGTAAATGAGCAGTTCTTC; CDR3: CASSPSGVNEQFF
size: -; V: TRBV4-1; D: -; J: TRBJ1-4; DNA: TGCGCCAGCAGCCAACCTCCGTCACAGGCACATGAAAAACTGTTTTTT; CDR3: CASSQPPSQAHEKLFF
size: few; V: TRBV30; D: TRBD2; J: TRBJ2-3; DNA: TGTGCCTGGAGTGGACTAGCGGGGGACACAGATACGCAGTATTTT; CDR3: CAWSGLAGDTDTQYF
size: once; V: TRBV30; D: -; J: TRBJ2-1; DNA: TGTGCCTGGAGTGTACAACTAGCCCACAATGAGCAGTTCTTC; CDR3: CAWSVQLAHNEQFF
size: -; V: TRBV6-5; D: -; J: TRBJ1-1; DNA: TGTGCCAGCAGTTACGAAGGCGGGGGCACTGAAGCTTTCTTT; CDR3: CASSYEGGGTEAFF
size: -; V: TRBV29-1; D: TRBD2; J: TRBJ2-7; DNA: TGCAGCGTCTCCGGACTGCTCACCGGGACTAGCTCCTACGAGCAGTACTTC; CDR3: CSVSGLLTGTSSYEQYF
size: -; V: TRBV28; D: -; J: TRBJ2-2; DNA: TGTGCCAGCCTAGCCGGTCGGGTTTTGGGGGAGCTGTTTTTT; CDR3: CASLAGRVLGELFF
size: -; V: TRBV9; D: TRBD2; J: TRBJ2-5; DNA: TGTGCCAGCAGCGTAGGGGCTAGCGGGAGTGGAGGAGAGACCCAGTACTTC; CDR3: CASSVGASGSGGETQYF